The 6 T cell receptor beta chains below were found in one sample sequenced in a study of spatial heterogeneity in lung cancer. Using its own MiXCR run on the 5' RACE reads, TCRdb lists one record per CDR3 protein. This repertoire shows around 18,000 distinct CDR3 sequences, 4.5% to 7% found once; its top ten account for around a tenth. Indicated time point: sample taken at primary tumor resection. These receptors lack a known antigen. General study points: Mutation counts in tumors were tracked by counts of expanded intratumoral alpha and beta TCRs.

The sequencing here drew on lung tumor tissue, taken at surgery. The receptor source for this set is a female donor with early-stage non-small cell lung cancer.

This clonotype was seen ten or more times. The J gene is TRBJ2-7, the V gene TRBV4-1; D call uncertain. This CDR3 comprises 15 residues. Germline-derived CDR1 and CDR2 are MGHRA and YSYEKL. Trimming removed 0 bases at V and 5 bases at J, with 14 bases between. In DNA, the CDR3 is TGCGCCAGCAGCCAAGATGTTTCAGGTGCCGACGAGCAGTACTTC. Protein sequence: CASSQDVSGADEQYF.

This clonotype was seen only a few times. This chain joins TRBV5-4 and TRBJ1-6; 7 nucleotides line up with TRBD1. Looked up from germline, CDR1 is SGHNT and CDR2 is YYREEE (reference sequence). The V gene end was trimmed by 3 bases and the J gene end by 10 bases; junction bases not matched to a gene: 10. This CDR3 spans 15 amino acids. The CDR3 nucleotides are TGTGCCAGCAGCTCGGTTACAGGGGAAGGATCACCCCTCCACTTT. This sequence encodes CASSSVTGEGSPLHF.

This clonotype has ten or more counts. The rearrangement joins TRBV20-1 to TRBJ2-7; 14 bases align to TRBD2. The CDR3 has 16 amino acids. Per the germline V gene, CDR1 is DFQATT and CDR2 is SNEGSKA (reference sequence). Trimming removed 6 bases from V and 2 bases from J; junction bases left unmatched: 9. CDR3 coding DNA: TGCAGTGCCCTTGGGACTAGCGGGAGTGGGGCCTACGAGCAGTACTTC. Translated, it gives CSALGTSGSGAYEQYF.

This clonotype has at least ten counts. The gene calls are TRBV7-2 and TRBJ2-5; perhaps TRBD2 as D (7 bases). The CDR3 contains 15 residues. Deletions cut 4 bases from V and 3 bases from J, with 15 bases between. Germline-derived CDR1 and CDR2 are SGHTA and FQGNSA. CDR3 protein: CASSSNREGEETQYF. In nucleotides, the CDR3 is TGTGCCAGCAGCTCAAATAGGGAGGGGGAAGAGACCCAGTACTTC.

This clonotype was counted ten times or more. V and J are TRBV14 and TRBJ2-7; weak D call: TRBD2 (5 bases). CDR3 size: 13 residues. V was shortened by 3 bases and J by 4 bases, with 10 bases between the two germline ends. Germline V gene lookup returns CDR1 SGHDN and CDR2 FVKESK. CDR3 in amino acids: CASSQATTYEQYF. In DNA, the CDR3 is TGTGCCAGCAGCCAGGCGACTACTTACGAGCAGTACTTC.

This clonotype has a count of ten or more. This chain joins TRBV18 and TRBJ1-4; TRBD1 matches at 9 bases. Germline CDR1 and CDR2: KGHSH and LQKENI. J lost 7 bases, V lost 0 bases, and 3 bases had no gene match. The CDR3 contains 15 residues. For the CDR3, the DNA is TGTGCCAGCTCACCACCGGGACAGGGAACTGAAAAACTGTTTTTT. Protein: CASSPPGQGTEKLFF.